This T cell receptor (beta chain) appears in the sequencing data of a study of CD8+CD57+ T cells in acquired aplastic anemia. Looking at the study overall: There were roughly 11 million reads, on average, for CD4+ cells from healthy donors.

CDR3 length equals 15 residues. V dropped 0 bases and J dropped 2 bases, with 9 bases sitting between them. Germline CDR1 and CDR2: MGHDK and SYGVNS. The study profiled TCR beta VDJ and CDR3 using genomic DNA as template. TCRdb reprocessed the reads with MiXCR, giving one entry per CDR3 protein. The sample yields 150,000 to 200,000 distinct CDR3 sequences, just over 45% seen once. Sequences were obtained from sorted CD4+, CD8+, or CD8+CD57+ T cells (not recorded which) from PBMCs. The sequence was collected from a human donor in good health. The chain employs TRBV25-1 and TRBJ2-3; D unresolved. The CDR3 sequence is CASSEYSTFTDTQYF. The CDR3 nucleotides read TGTGCCAGCAGTGAATACTCCACCTTCACAGATACGCAGTATTTT.